The TCR beta chain described here comes from a study of OX40 agonist ivuxolimab in advanced cancers. Regarding the complete study: Ivuxolimab was an agonistic, fully human IgG2 monoclonal antibody directed against OX40 (CD134), a costimulatory receptor. Intravenous ivuxolimab was administered to patients every 2 weeks at six dose levels: 0.01, 0.1, 0.3, 1.5, 3 and 10 mg/kg. Of the 50 to 55 patients in dose escalation, around 20 had hepatocellular carcinoma, approximately 15 had melanoma, 9 had renal cell carcinoma and 9 had head and neck cancer. The dose-escalation cohort was around 83% male with a mean age of approximately 59 years, ranging from roughly 23 to 85. Prior anti-PD-1, anti-PD-L1 or anti-CTLA-4 therapy was permitted, and checkpoint inhibitors had been received by about 37% of dose-escalation patients. Partial responses were achieved by three dose-escalation patients, of whom one had hepatocellular carcinoma and two had cutaneous melanoma. The point of sequencing TCRbeta in the periphery was to test whether ivuxolimab changed TCR sequence diversity and drove clonal T-cell expansion. The paper describes the monotherapy dose-escalation part (N = 52 patients) of the phase I trial of ivuxolimab. Overall study results and their limits: Clonal expansion of both CD4+ and CD8+ blood T cells was observed from baseline to week 6 at doses 0.1 to 3.0 mg/kg. After ivuxolimab, more expanded clones were found on average in CD8+ T cells than in CD4+ T cells. In the 0.1-3.0 mg/kg groups, partial responders were among the patients with the lowest normalized peripheral clonal expansion, particularly in CD8+ T cells. Low levels of normalized T-cell clonal expansion were also seen in some nonresponding patients. The antigen specificity of the clonally expanded peripheral T cells was not determined.

The CDR1 and CDR2 encoded by the germline V gene are SGHAT and FQNNGV. Between the V and J ends, shortened by 1 base and 6 bases respectively, the junction contains 12 bases. From the cysteine up to the phenylalanine, the CDR3 has a length of 14 residues. The only DNA kept is the CDR3, 42 bases in frame from the first base. To sequence the TCRbeta CDR3 region, genomic DNA was isolated from the sorted cells. TCRbeta CDR3 regions were sequenced using the immunoSEQ Assay. Not all clones reach the TCRdb copy of this immuneACCESS table, which keeps in-frame sequences only. Checked studies attribute under half of the gap to unresolved V genes and leave the rest unexplained. In all, the sample holds under 25,000 clones, and approximately 80% of those were seen once. The biggest ten clones account for over 30% of the sample. As to this clone: Its antigen remains unidentified. No clone much larger than this one lies a single base away; base qualities are absent.

Patients with autoimmune disease history or receiving systemic immunosuppression were excluded from the trial. Peripheral blood for TCR sequencing was collected from all dose cohorts at baseline, on cycle 4 day 1, and on cycle 7 day 1. The samples were taken from a phase I, first-in-human, multicenter, open-label dose-escalation trial of ivuxolimab. The trial enrolled adults with locally advanced or metastatic head and neck squamous cell, hepatocellular, melanoma or renal cell carcinoma. Before TCR sequencing, CD4+ T cells and CD8+ T cells from peripheral blood were sorted into separate populations.

This clonotype was sampled from an adult with an advanced solid tumor such as melanoma, head and neck, liver or kidney cancer. Source: CD4+ or CD8+ T cells sorted from blood, taken in a trial of the OX40 agonist ivuxolimab. In this chain, TRBV11-2 is recombined with TRBJ1-2; TRBD1 is possibly the D segment (6 matching bases). The DNA sequence is as follows: TGTGCCAGCAGCTTAGTACAGGGTCGGGATGGCTACACCTTC. It codes for CASSLVQGRDGYTF.